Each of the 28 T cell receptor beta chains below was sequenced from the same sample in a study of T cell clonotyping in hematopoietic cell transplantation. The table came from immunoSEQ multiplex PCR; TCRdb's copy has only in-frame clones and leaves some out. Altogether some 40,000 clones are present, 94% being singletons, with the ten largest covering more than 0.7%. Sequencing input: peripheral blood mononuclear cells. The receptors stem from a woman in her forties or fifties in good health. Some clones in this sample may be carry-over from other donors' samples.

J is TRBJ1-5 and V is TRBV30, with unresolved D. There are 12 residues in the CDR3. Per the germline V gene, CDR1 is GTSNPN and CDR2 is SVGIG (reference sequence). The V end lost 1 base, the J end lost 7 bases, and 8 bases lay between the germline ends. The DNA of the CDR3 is TGTGCCTGGAGTGCAGGAAAGCAGCCCCAGCATTTT. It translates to CAWSAGKQPQHF.

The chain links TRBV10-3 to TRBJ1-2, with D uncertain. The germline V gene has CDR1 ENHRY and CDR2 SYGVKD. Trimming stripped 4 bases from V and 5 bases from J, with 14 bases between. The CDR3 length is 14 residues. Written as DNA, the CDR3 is TGTGCCATCAGTGGTACGGGGAGGAGGTATGGCTACACCTTC. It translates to CAISGTGRRYGYTF.

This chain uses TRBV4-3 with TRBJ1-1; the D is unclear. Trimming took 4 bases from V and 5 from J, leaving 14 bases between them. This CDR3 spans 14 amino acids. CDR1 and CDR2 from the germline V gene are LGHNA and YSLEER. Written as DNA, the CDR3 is TGCGCCAGCAGCCGATCTTGGACGGGGACTGAAGCTTTCTTT. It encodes CASSRSWTGTEAFF.

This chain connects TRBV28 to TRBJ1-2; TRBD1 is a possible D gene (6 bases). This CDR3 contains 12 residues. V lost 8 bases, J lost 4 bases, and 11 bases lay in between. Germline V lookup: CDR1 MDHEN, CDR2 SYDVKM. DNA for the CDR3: TGTGCCAGCCGGACAGAACCCTATGGCTACACCTTC. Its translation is CASRTEPYGYTF.

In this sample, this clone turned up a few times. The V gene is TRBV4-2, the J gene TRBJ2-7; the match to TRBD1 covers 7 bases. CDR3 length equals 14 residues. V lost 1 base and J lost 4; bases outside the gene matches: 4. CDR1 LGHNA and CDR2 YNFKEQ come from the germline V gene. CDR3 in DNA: TGTGCCAGCAGCCAAGTGGGACAGAGGTACGAGCAGTACTTC. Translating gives CASSQVGQRYEQYF.

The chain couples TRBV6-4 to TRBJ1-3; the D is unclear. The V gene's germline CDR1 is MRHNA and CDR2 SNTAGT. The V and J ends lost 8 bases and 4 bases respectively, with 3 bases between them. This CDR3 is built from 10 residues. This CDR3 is CASPGNTIYF. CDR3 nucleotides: TGTGCCAGCCCAGGAAACACCATATATTTT.

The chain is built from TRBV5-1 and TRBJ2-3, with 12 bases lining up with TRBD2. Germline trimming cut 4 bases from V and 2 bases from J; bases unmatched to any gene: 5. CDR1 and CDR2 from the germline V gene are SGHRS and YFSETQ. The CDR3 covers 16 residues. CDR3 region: CASSLASGGDTDTQYF. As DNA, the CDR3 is TGCGCCAGCAGCCTTGCTAGCGGGGGGGACACAGATACGCAGTATTTT. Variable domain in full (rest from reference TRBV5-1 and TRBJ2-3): KAGVTQTPRYLIKTRGQQVTLSCSPISGHRSVSWYQQTPGQGLQFLFEYFSETQRNKGNFPGRFSGRQFSNSRSEMNVSTLELGDSALYLCASSLASGGDTDTQYFGPGTRLTVL.

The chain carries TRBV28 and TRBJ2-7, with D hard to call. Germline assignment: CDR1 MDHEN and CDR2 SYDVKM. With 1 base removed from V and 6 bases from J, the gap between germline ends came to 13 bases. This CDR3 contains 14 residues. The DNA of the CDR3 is TGTGCCAGCAGTTTATCTGGGCTCGGGCGCGAGCAGTACTTC. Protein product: CASSLSGLGREQYF.

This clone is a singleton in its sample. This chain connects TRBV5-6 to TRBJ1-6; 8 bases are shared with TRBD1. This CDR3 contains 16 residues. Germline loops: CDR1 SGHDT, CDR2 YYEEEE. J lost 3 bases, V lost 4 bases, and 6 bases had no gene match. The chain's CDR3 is CASSHGTGGYNSPLHF. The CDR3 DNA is TGTGCCAGCAGCCATGGGACAGGAGGCTATAATTCACCCCTCCACTTT.

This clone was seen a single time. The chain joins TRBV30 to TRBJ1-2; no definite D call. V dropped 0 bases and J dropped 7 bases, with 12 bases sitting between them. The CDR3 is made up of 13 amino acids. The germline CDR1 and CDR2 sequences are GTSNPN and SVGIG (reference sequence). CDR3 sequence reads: CAWSVGPRGGYTF. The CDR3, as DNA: TGTGCCTGGAGTGTTGGACCCAGAGGTGGCTACACCTTC. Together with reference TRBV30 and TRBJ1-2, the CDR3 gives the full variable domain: SQTIHQWPATLVQPVGSPLSLECTVEGTSNPNLYWYRQAAGRGLQLLFYSVGIGQISSEVPQNLSASRPQDRQFILSSKKLLLSDSGFYLCAWSVGPRGGYTFGSGTRLTVV.

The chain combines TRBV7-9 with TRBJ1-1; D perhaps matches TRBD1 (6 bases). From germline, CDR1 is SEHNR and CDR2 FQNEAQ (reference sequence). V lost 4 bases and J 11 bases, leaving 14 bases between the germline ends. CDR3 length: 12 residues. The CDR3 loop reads CASSSLTGRAFF. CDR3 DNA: TGTGCCAGCAGCTCCCTTACAGGGAGGGCTTTCTTT.

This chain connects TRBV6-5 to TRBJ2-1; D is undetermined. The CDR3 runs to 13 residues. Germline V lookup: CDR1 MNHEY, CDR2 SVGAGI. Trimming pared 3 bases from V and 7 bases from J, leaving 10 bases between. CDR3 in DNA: TGTGCCAGCAGTTATTACAAAGGGAATGAGCAGTTCTTC. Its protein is CASSYYKGNEQFF.

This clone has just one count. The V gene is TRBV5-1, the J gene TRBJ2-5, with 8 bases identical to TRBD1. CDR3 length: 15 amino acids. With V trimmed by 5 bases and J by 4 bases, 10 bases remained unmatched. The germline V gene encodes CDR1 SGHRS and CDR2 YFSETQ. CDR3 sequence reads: CASRVTLDRAETQYF. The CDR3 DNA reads TGCGCCAGCAGAGTAACTTTGGACAGGGCAGAGACCCAGTACTTC.

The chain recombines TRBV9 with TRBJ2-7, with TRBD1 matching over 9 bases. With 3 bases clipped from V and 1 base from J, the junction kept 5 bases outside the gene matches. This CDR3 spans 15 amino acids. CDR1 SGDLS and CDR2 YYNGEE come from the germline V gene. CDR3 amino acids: CASSARDRASYEQYF. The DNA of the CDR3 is TGTGCCAGCAGCGCCCGGGACAGGGCTTCCTACGAGCAGTACTTC.

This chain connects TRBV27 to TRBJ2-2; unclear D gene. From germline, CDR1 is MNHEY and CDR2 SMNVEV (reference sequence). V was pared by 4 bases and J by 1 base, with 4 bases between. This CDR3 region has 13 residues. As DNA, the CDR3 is TGTGCCAGCAGTTCATTGAACACCGGGGAGCTGTTTTTT. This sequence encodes CASSSLNTGELFF.

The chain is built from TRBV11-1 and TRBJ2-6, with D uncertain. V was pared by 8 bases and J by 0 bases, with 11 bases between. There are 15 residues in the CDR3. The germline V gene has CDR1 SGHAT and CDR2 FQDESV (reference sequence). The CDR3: CASAQENSGANVLTF. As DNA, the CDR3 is TGTGCCAGCGCTCAGGAGAACTCTGGGGCCAACGTCCTGACTTTC.

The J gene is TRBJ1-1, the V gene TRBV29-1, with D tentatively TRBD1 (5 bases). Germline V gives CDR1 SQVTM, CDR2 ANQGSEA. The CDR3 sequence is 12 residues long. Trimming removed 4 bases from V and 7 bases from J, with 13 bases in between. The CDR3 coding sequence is TGCAGCGTTGCAGCCTTGGGGGGTGAAGCTTTCTTT. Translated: CSVAALGGEAFF.

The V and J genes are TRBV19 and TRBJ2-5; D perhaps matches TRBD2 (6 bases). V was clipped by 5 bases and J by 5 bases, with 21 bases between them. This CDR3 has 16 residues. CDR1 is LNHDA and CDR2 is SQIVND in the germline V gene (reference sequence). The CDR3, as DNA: TGTGCCAGTAGTCGTGCGATTAGCGGAGCCCGGGAGACCCAGTACTTC. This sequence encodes CASSRAISGARETQYF. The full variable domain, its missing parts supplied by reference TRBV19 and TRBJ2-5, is DGGITQSPKYLFRKEGQNVTLSCEQNLNHDAMYWYRQDPGQGLRLIYYSQIVNDFQKGDIAEGYSVSREKKESFPLTVTSAQKNPTAFYLCASSRAISGARETQYFGPGTRLLVL.

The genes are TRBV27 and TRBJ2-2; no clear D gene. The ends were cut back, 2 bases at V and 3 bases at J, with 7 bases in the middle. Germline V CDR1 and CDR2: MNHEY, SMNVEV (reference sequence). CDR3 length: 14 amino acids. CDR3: CASSLRRYTGELFF. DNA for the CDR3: TGTGCCAGCAGTTTACGAAGGTACACCGGGGAGCTGTTTTTT.

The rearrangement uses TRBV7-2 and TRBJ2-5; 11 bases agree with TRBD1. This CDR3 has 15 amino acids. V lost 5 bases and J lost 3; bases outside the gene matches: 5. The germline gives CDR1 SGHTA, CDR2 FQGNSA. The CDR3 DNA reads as TGTGCCAGCAGCCTAGGACAGGGGGCTGAAGAGACCCAGTACTTC. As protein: CASSLGQGAEETQYF.

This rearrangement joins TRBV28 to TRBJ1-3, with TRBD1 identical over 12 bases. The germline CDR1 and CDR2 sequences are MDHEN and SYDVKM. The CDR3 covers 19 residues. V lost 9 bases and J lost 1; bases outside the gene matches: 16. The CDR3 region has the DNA TGTGCCAGTCCCCCTGCCGGGACAGGGGGCGAGTTATCTGGAAACACCATATATTTT. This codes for CASPPAGTGGELSGNTIYF.

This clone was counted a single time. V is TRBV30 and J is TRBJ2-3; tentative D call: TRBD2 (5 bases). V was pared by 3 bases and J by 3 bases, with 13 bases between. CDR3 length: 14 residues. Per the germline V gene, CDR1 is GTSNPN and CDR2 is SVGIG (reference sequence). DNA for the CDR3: TGTGCCTGGAGCCTAGCAAAGAGTACAGATACGCAGTATTTT. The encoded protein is CAWSLAKSTDTQYF.

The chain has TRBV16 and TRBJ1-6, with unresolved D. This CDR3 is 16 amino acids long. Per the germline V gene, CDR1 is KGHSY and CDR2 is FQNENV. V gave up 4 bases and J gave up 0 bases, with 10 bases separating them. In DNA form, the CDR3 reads TGTGCCAGCAGCCCCTCCACCCACTCCTATAATTCACCCCTCCACTTT. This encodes CASSPSTHSYNSPLHF.

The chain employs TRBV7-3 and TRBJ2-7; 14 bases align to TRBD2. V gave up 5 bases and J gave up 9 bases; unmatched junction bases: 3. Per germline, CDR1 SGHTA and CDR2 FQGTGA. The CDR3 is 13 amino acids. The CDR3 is CASSPGTSGGQYF. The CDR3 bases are TGTGCCAGCAGCCCAGGGACTAGCGGGGGGCAGTACTTC.

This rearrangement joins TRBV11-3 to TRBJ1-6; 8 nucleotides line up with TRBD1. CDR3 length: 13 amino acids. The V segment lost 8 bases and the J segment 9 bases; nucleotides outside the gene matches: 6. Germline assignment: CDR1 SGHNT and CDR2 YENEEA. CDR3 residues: CASGQGSSSPLHF. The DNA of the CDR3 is TGTGCCAGCGGACAGGGTTCTAGTTCACCCCTCCACTTT. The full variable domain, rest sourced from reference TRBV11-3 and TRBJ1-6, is EAGVVQSPRYKIIEKKQPVAFWCNPISGHNTLYWYLQNLGQGPELLIRYENEEAVDDSQLPKDRFSAERLKGVDSTLKIQPAELGDSAVYLCASGQGSSSPLHFGNGTRLTVT.

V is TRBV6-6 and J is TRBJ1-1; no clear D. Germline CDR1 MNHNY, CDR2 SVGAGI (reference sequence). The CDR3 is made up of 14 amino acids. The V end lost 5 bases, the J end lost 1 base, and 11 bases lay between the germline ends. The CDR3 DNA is TGTGCCAGCAGTCCCTTATACGAGAACACTGAAGCTTTCTTT. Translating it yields CASSPLYENTEAFF.

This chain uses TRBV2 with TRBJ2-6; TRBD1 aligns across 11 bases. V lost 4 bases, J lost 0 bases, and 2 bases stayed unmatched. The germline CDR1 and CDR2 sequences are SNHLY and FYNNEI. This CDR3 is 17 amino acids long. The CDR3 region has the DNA TGTGCCAGCAGTGCCGGGACAGGGGGCTCTGGGGCCAACGTCCTGACTTTC. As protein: CASSAGTGGSGANVLTF. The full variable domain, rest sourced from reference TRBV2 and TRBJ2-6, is EPEVTQTPSHQVTQMGQEVILRCVPISNHLYFYWYRQILGQKVEFLVSFYNNEISEKSEIFDDQFSVERPDGSNFTLKIRSTKLEDSAMYFCASSAGTGGSGANVLTFGAGSRLTVL.

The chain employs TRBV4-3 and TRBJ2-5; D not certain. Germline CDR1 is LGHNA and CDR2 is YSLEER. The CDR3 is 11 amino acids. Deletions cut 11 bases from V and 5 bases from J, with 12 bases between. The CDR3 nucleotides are TGCGCCGGGTCGTGGTGGGAGACCCAGTACTTC. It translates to CAGSWWETQYF.